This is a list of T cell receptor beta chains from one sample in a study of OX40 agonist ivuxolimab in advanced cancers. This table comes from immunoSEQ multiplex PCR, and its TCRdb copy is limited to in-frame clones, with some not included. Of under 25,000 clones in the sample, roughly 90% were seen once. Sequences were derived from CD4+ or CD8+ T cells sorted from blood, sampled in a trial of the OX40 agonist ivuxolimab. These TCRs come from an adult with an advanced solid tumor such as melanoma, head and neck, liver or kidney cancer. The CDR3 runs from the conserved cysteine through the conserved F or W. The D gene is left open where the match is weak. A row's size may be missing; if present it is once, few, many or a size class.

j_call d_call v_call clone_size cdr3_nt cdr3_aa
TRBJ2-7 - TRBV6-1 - TGTGCCAGCAGTGAATTCTACGAGCAGTACTTC CASSEFYEQYF
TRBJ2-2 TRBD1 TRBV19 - TGTGCCAGTAGGCCGGACAGGGTGTTCGGGGAGCTGTTTTTT CASRPDRVFGELFF
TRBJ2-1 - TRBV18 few TGTGCCAGCTCACCACGTGGGCAGGCAGACAATGAGCAGTTCTTC CASSPRGQADNEQFF
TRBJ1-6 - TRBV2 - TGTGCTACCGACAGGCCAGGAAATTCACCCCTCCACTTT CATDRPGNSPLHF
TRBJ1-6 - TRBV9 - TGTGCCAGCAGCGCTAGCGGTCACGCCCTCCACTTT CASSASGHALHF
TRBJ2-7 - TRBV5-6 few TGTGCCAGCACCTCCCGGGGGCTTTGGAACGAGCAGTACTTC CASTSRGLWNEQYF
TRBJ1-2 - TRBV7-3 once TGTGCCAGCAGCTTAACGGGGGGCGACTATGGCTACACCTTC CASSLTGGDYGYTF
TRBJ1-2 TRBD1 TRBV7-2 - TGTGCCAGCAGCCCCACCTCCGGGACAGGGGGCGGCTACACCTTC CASSPTSGTGGGYTF
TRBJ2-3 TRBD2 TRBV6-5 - TGTGCCAGCAGTTCTAGCGGGGGGACAGATACGCAGTATTTT CASSSSGGTDTQYF
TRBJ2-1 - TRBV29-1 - TGCAGCGTCCTAGGGGGGAGCTCCTACAATGAGCAGTTCTTC CSVLGGSSYNEQFF
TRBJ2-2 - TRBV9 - TGTGCCAGCAGCGTAGACGGGACCGGGGAGCTGTTTTTT CASSVDGTGELFF
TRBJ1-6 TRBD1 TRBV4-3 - TGCGCCAGCAGCCACACCGACAGGGGTAATTCACCCCTCCACTTT CASSHTDRGNSPLHF
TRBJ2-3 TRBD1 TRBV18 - TGTGCCAGCTCACTACGTGACAGGGTGTTGGCAGATACGCAGTATTTT CASSLRDRVLADTQYF
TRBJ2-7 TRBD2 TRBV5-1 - TGCGCCAGCAGCTTGGAGGCATCTAGCGGGAGGGCTCACTACGAGCAGTACTTC CASSLEASSGRAHYEQYF
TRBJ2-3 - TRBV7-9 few TGTGCCAGCAGCTTAGTACAGGGTTGGTCAGATACGCAGTATTTT CASSLVQGWSDTQYF
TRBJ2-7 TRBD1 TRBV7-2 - TGTGCCAGCAGCGCCGGACAGGGGGCTGACGAGCAGTACTTC CASSAGQGADEQYF
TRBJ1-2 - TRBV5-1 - TGCGCCAGCAGCTTGGCCTCACGGAACTATGGCTACACCTTC CASSLASRNYGYTF
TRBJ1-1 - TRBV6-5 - TGTGCCAGCAGAACTAACACTGAAGCTTTCTTT CASRTNTEAFF
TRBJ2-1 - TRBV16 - TGTGCCAGCAGCCCGGCGGCGCGGGACAATGAGCAGTTCTTC CASSPAARDNEQFF
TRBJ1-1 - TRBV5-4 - TGTGCCAGCAGCTTCGGACAGACAGACACTGAAGCTTTCTTT CASSFGQTDTEAFF
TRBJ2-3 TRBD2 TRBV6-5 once TGTGCCAGTGCCGGGGGGTCTTATGGCACAGATACGCAGTATTTT CASAGGSYGTDTQYF
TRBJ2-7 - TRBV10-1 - TGCGCCAGCAGCCCCGGATGCTCCTTTTGCGAGCAGTACTTC CASSPGCSFCEQYF
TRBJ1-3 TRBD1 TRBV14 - TGTGCCAGCAGATTCACAGGGGCTGGAAACACCATATATTTT CASRFTGAGNTIYF
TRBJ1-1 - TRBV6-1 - TGTGCCAGCAGACGGGACACGAACACTGAAGCTTTCTTT CASRRDTNTEAFF
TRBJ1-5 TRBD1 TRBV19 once TGTGCCAGTAGTATCCCGGGACAGGGGGCTAGGCAGCCCCAGCATTTT CASSIPGQGARQPQHF
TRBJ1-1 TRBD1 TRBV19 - TGTGCCAGTTGCCGGGACAGGGAAAGAGGGGAAGCTTTCTTT CASCRDRERGEAFF
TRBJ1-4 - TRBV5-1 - TGCGCCAGCAGCCGGACAGCTAATGAAAAACTGTTTTTT CASSRTANEKLFF
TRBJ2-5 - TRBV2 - TGTGCCAGCAGTGAAGCCCCGCGGGCAAGAGGGGAGACCCAGTACTTC CASSEAPRARGETQYF
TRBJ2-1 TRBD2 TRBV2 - TGTGCCAGCAGTGGGCGGGGGAATGAGCAGTTCTTC CASSGRGNEQFF
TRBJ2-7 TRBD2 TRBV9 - TGTGCCAGCAGCGTAGATCTAGCGGCCAATGAGCAGTACTTC CASSVDLAANEQYF
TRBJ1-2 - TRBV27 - TGTGCCAGCAGTTTAATTGGGGTCCCCAACTATGGCTACACCTTC CASSLIGVPNYGYTF
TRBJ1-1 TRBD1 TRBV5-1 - TGCGCCAGCAGCCCCTCAGGGGGCAAGACTGAAGCTTTCTTT CASSPSGGKTEAFF
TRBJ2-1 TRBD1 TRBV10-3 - TGTGCCAGCGCCACAGGGGACCACAATGAGCAGTTCTTC CASATGDHNEQFF
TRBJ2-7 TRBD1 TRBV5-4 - TGTGCCAGCAGCACGATGGACAGGGGCCCTTCCTACGAGCAGTACTTC CASSTMDRGPSYEQYF
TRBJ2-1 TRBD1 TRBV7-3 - TGTGCCAGCAGCTCGACAGGGGCAGTTTACAATGAGCAGTTCTTC CASSSTGAVYNEQFF
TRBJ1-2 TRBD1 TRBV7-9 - TGTACCAGCAGCTCGGGACAGGGGGAAGGTATCTATGGCTACACCTTC CTSSSGQGEGIYGYTF
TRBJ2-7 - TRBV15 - TGTGCCACCAGCAGAGTCGTCGGTGGGGGCGATTTCTACGAGCAGTACTTC CATSRVVGGGDFYEQYF